These 20 T cell receptor beta chains came from one sample sequenced in a study of cytomegalovirus exposure and HLA in healthy donors. This PCR relied on a set of 60 Vbeta primers and 13 Jbeta primers. TCRdb keeps only in-frame clones here, not all; method: immunoSEQ multiplex PCR. The sample includes about 160,000 clones, around 80% of them seen just once. Sequenced input: PBMCs. The source is a human donor in good health.

A few counts support this clone. V is TRBV4-1 and J is TRBJ1-6, with D possibly TRBD1 on 5 matching bases. The CDR3 consists of 15 residues. Trimming left V 1 base short and J 6 bases short, with 10 bases between. The germline V gene encodes CDR1 MGHRA and CDR2 YSYEKL. CDR3 in amino acids: CASSQVSGGNSPLHF. CDR3 in DNA: TGCGCCAGCAGCCAAGTTTCGGGGGGTAATTCACCCCTCCACTTT.

The chain is built from TRBV5-4 and TRBJ1-3, with a tentative D call TRBD1 (6 bases). The germline V and J ends were trimmed by 0 bases and 2 bases, with 15 bases remaining between them. The CDR3 loop spans 17 amino acids. CDR1 is SGHNT and CDR2 is YYREEE in the germline V gene (reference sequence). This CDR3 is CASSLAGQGTAGNTIYF. In nucleotides, the CDR3 is TGTGCCAGCAGCTTGGCCGGGCAGGGGACGGCTGGAAACACCATATATTTT. The whole variable domain, filled in from reference TRBV5-4 and TRBJ1-3, reads ETGVTQSPTHLIKTRGQQVTLRCSSQSGHNTVSWYQQALGQGPQFIFQYYREEENGRGNFPPRFSGLQFPNYSSELNVNALELDDSALYLCASSLAGQGTAGNTIYFGEGSWLTVV.

The chain links TRBV2 to TRBJ2-5, with a weak D call TRBD1 (6 bases). The V gene lost 3 bases and the J gene lost 2 bases, with 10 bases spanning the gap. Germline loops: CDR1 SNHLY, CDR2 FYNNEI. This CDR3 is built from 14 residues. The CDR3 nucleotides are TGTGCCAGCAGTGAGGGACACCTTCAAGAGACCCAGTACTTC. The encoded protein is CASSEGHLQETQYF.

The CDR3 nucleotides are TGTGCCAGCAGGGAGGGGAGCAATCAGCCCCAGCATTTT. Translating it yields CASREGSNQPQHF. The rearrangement joins TRBV6-1 to TRBJ1-5; possibly TRBD1 for D (5 bases). This CDR3 spans 13 amino acids. Trimming took off 6 bases at V and 1 base at J, with 7 bases between the two ends. Per germline, CDR1 MNHNS and CDR2 SASEGT.

This clone was observed a few times. V gene TRBV27 combines with J gene TRBJ1-3, with 7 nucleotides matching TRBD1. V shed 6 bases and J 1 base; nucleotides not matched to a gene: 0. The V gene's germline CDR1 is MNHEY and CDR2 SMNVEV (reference sequence). This CDR3 is built from 13 residues. CDR3 DNA sequence: TGTGCCAGCAGGACAGGGTCTGGAAACACCATATATTTT. Translated, it gives CASRTGSGNTIYF.

This chain links TRBV6-1 with TRBJ2-2, with 9 bases that match TRBD1. V shed 4 bases and J 6 bases; nucleotides not matched to a gene: 9. The CDR3 has 16 residues. In germline, CDR1 is MNHNS, CDR2 SASEGT. The DNA for the CDR3 is TGTGCCAGCAGTGTAGGGACAGGGTTTGGTTCCGGGGAGCTGTTTTTT. It is translated as CASSVGTGFGSGELFF.

The chain uses TRBV6-1 and TRBJ2-7; perhaps TRBD2 as D (5 bases). From germline, CDR1 is MNHNS and CDR2 SASEGT. CDR3 length: 13 residues. Trimming pared 3 bases from V and 10 bases from J, leaving 16 bases between. The CDR3 loop is CASSEARRPLQYF. CDR3 nucleotide sequence: TGTGCCAGCAGTGAGGCCAGGAGGCCGCTACAGTACTTC.

The gene calls are TRBV7-9 and TRBJ2-3; perhaps TRBD2 as D (7 bases). V was shortened by 11 bases and J by 6 bases, with 15 bases between the two germline ends. The germline V gene has CDR1 SEHNR and CDR2 FQNEAQ (reference sequence). CDR3 length equals 12 residues. The CDR3 loop reads CAGSGGADTQYF. The DNA of the CDR3 is TGTGCCGGGTCTGGGGGGGCGGATACGCAGTATTTT.

The V call is TRBV7-2, the J call TRBJ2-3, with 7 bases that match TRBD2. CDR3 length: 15 residues. From germline, CDR1 is SGHTA and CDR2 FQGNSA. Trimming took 1 base from V and 4 from J; bases not matched to a gene: 5. In DNA form, the CDR3 reads TGTGCCAGCAGCTTAGTCAGCGGGATCCCAGATACGCAGTATTTT. This codes for CASSLVSGIPDTQYF.

This clone was counted only a few times. The V and J genes are TRBV5-6 and TRBJ1-4; 9 positions match TRBD1. Germline V gives CDR1 SGHDT, CDR2 YYEEEE. The CDR3 extends over 15 amino acids. V dropped 4 bases and J dropped 8; count of bases not matched to a gene: 9. This CDR3 is CASSALQGAREKLFF. The CDR3 DNA is TGTGCCAGCAGCGCTCTACAGGGGGCGCGAGAAAAACTGTTTTTT.

The chain recombines TRBV4-1 with TRBJ1-1, with D perhaps TRBD1 (6 bases). The CDR3 loop spans 15 amino acids. V gave up 4 bases and J gave up 3 bases, with 15 bases separating them. Germline-derived CDR1 and CDR2 are MGHRA and YSYEKL. The CDR3 nucleotides read TGCGCCAGCAGCCCCCTCGGGGGGCGGGACACTGAAGCTTTCTTT. It codes for CASSPLGGRDTEAFF.

This clone showed up just once. J is TRBJ2-5 and V is TRBV7-9, with a possible D match to TRBD1 (5 bases). The CDR3 sequence is 16 residues long. The germline CDR1 and CDR2 sequences are SEHNR and FQNEAQ (reference sequence). V was trimmed by 2 bases and J by 5 bases, leaving 18 bases between them. CDR3 amino acids: CASSLIMGRPLETQYF. Here the CDR3 DNA reads TGTGCCAGCAGCTTAATCATGGGGCGCCCTCTGGAGACCCAGTACTTC.

The rearrangement uses TRBV28 and TRBJ2-5, with 8 bases aligning to TRBD1. The CDR3 loop spans 14 amino acids. The germline gives CDR1 MDHEN, CDR2 SYDVKM. J was trimmed by 5 bases and V by 5 bases; bases with no gene match: 7. CDR3 protein: CASSQPGQVETQYF. As DNA, the CDR3 is TGTGCCAGCAGTCAACCGGGACAGGTGGAGACCCAGTACTTC.

The rearrangement links TRBV7-9 to TRBJ2-3; 10 bases line up with TRBD1. After removal of 4 bases from V and 4 bases from J, the junction contained 14 bases not matched to a gene. The CDR3 consists of 18 residues. The V gene's germline CDR1 is SEHNR and CDR2 FQNEAQ (reference sequence). The CDR3 DNA reads TGTGCCAGCAGCTCCCCTCAATCGGGGACAGGGGTTCCAGATACGCAGTATTTT. As protein: CASSSPQSGTGVPDTQYF.

The CDR3 protein is CASSLGGGNTEAFF. The CDR3 bases are TGTGCCAGCAGTTTAGGAGGGGGCAACACTGAAGCTTTCTTT. The V and J genes are TRBV27 and TRBJ1-1, with 7 nucleotides matching TRBD1. There are 14 residues in the CDR3. V lost 2 bases, J lost 2 bases, and 2 bases stayed unmatched. The V gene's germline CDR1 is MNHEY and CDR2 SMNVEV (reference sequence).

About this clone: The junction shows a germline mismatch at one end, possibly a read error. The chain is built from TRBV7-9 and TRBJ1-2; no definite D call. This CDR3 is 12 amino acids long. Germline assignment: CDR1 SEHNR and CDR2 FQNEAQ (reference sequence). The CDR3 loop is CSSSLGIRDPDF. CDR3 nucleotides: TGTTCCAGCAGCTTAGGAATTAGAGATCCCGACTTC.

The rearrangement joins TRBV7-9 to TRBJ1-1; TRBD1 matches at 8 bases. Per germline, CDR1 SEHNR and CDR2 FQNEAQ (reference sequence). The junction had 6 bases not matched to a gene; V was cut back by 4 bases and J by 2 bases. The CDR3 covers 15 residues. The CDR3 is CASSYGTGINTEAFF. The CDR3, as DNA: TGTGCCAGCAGCTATGGGACAGGTATTAACACTGAAGCTTTCTTT.

The chain uses TRBV10-2 and TRBJ2-7; TRBD1 agrees at 8 bases. The V gene end was trimmed by 2 bases and the J gene end by 0 bases; junction bases not matched to a gene: 6. The CDR3 sequence is 16 residues long. Per the germline V gene, CDR1 is WSHSY and CDR2 is SAAADI. The DNA for the CDR3 is TGCGCCAGCAGTGAGGTCAGGGGGCTTGGCTCCTACGAGCAGTACTTC. It codes for CASSEVRGLGSYEQYF.

This clone was detected only a few times. This chain links TRBV5-1 with TRBJ1-4; D gene ambiguous. The CDR3 runs to 19 residues. Deletions cut 0 bases from V and 3 bases from J, with 21 bases between. The V gene's germline CDR1 is SGHRS and CDR2 YFSETQ. The CDR3 here is CASSLEKFGVSSSNEKLFF. CDR3 bases: TGCGCCAGCAGCTTGGAAAAGTTCGGTGTTAGTAGCTCTAATGAAAAACTGTTTTTT.

This chain connects TRBV5-4 to TRBJ1-1, with a weak D call TRBD1 (5 bases). V was trimmed by 4 bases and J by 1 base, leaving 14 bases between them. Germline CDR1 and CDR2: SGHNT and YYREEE (reference sequence). The length of the CDR3 is 15 residues. In DNA, the CDR3 is TGTGCCAGCAGCCCTCTCGGGGGTCCGAACACTGAAGCTTTCTTT. Its protein is CASSPLGGPNTEAFF. Based on the CDR3 plus reference TRBV5-4 and TRBJ1-1, the full variable domain is ETGVTQSPTHLIKTRGQQVTLRCSSQSGHNTVSWYQQALGQGPQFIFQYYREEENGRGNFPPRFSGLQFPNYSSELNVNALELDDSALYLCASSPLGGPNTEAFFGQGTRLTVV.